What follows describes a single TCR beta chain. What it binds is not known. The data stem from a study of cytomegalovirus exposure and HLA in healthy donors. Study information: Around 180 million T cells yielded around 120 million unique TCR beta sequences in earlier analysis. Study-wide points: The investigators catalogued 164 TCR beta chains as cytomegalovirus-associated. CMV serostatus was the only recorded immune exposure for donors.

PCR involved 60 Vbeta and 13 Jbeta primers. The assay was immunoSEQ multiplex PCR, and TCRdb's table has in-frame clones only and misses some. The profile shows 250,000 to 350,000 clones, roughly 90% of them singletons. CDR3 length equals 15 residues. With 7 bases removed from V and 1 base from J, the gap between germline ends came to 16 bases. Germline values: CDR1 SNHLY, CDR2 FYNNEI. The V gene is TRBV2, the J gene TRBJ2-5; D might be TRBD2 (5 bases). Material: PBMCs. The receptor was derived from a woman younger than 35 in good health and CMV-seronegative. The CDR3 spells CASMRESGIQETQYF. DNA of the CDR3: TGTGCCAGCATGAGGGAGTCCGGGATCCAAGAGACCCAGTACTTC.